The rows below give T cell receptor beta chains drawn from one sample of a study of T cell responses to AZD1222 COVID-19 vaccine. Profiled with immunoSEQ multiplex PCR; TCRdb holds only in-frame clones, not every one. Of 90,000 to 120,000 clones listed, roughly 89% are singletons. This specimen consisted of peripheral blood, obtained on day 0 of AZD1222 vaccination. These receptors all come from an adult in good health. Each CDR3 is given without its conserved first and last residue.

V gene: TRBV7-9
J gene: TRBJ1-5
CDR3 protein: ASSLGVDSYSNQPQH

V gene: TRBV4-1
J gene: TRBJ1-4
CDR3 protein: ASSQGSGGGNEKLF

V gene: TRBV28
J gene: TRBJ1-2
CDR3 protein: ASSLGQNYGYT

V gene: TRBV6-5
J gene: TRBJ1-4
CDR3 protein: ASSYGQRNEKLF

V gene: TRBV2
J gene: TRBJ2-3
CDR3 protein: ASSEGHGPDTQY

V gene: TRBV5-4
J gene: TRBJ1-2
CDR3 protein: ASTPFLDRGLSYGYT

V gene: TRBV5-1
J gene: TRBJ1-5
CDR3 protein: ASSLTGGYQPQH

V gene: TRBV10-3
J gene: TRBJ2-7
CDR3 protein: AIKGTSGPYEQY

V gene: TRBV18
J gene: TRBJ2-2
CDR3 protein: ASSPGTPTGELF

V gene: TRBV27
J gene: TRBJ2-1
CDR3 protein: ASSLSSPLDYNEQF

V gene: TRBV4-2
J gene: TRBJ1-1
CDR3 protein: ASSQDLGETEAF

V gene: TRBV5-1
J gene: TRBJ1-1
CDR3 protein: ASSLDGGTEAF

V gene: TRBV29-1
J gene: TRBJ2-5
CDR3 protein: SVDPPSGGSQTQY

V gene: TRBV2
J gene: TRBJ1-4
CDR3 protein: ASGGGNNEKLF

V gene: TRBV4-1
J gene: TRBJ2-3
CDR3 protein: ASSLSGTSGPTDTQY

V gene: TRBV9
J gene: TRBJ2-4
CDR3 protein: ASSGGTSSPKNIQY

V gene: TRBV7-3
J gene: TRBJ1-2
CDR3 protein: ASSQDRSNYGYT

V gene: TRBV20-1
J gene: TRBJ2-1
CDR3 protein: SASDPTAGGDEQF

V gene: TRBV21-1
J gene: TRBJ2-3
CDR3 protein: ASSISWASFEDTQY

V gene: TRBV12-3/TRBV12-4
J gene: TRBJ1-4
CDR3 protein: ASSLSGGGKLF

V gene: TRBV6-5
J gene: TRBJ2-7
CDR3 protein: ASRGDSGSSYEQY

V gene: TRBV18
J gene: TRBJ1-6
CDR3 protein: ASSPRTGGDNSPLH

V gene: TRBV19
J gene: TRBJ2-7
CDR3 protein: ASSPAHRGLEQY

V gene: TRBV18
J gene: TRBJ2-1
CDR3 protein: ATLGRGDYNEQF

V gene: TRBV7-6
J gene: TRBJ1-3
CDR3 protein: ASSLAEWDPGNTIY

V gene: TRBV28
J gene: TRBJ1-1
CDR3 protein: AIKTGDLNTEAF

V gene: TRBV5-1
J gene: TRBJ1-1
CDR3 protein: ASSTAGVEAEAF

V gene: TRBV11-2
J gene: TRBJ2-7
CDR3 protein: ASSSTWPPVYEQY

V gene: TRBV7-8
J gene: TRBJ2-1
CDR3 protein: ASSRSGTYNEQF

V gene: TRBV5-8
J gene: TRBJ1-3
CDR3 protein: ASSFGEARDTIY

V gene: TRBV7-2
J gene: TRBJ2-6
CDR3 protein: ASSLDGSSGANVLT

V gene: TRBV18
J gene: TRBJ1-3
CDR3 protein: ASSSSAAVNNGNTIY